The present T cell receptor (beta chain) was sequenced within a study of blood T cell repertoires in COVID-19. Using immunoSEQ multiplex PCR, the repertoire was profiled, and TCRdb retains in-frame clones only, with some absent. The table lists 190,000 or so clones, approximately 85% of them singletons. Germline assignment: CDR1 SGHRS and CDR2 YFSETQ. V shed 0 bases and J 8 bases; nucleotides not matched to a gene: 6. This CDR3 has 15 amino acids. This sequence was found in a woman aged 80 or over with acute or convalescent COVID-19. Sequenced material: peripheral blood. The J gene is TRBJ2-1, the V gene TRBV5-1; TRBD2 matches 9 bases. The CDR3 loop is CASSLAAGGTDEQFF. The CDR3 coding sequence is TGCGCCAGCAGCTTGGCAGCGGGAGGAACCGATGAGCAGTTCTTC.